This TCR beta chain emerged from a study of cytomegalovirus exposure and HLA in healthy donors (dated by TCRdb to about 2017). Notes on the research overall: According to an earlier analysis of 550 to 750 of the donors, roughly 180 million T cells yielded 100 million or so unique TCR beta sequences and approximately 300 Gb of sequence data. Every repertoire in the discovery cohort had been generated on one and the same sequencing platform. The genetic ancestry cluster associated with self-reported Caucasian donors included approximately 85% of the 398 genotyped donors. Besides the first cohort of 666 subjects, a separate validation cohort made up of roughly 130 different subjects was used. To decide whether each TCR beta V gene segment behaved as functional or pseudogenic, an earlier analysis of some 600 of the donors relied on high-throughput TCR beta sequencing. The later analysis used no new phenotypic data to find candidate immune exposures, relying instead on TCR beta sequences and their occurrence across donors. HLA typing covered class I and class II loci at four-digit resolution. To study patterns of TCR occurrence, a later analysis re-analyzed previously published TCR beta repertoires from around 670 donors and added high-resolution HLA genotyping. To predict cytomegalovirus infection status, the study combined high-throughput TCR immunosequencing, statistical association of individual TCRs with disease status, and machine learning. An early release covering 550 to 700 HLA-typed donors comprised about 300 gigabases of sequencing data and some 79 million unique TCR sequences. A later genetic analysis used genome-wide SNP genotypes for about three fifths of the 666 donors, treating that subset as a discovery cohort. The number of typed donors differed by locus: about 629-630 for A, B, C, DRB1 and DQB1; some 540 for DQA1; around 610 for DPA1; and about 450 for DPB1. Donor age, sex, ethnicity and CMV serostatus were compiled together with the repertoire data. The aim of the study was to test whether cataloging public T cell receptors could identify signatures of past pathogen exposure. Across some 400 genotyped donors of the cohort, an average of roughly 250,000 unique TCR beta nucleotide sequences per donor were sequenced, and 15% to 20% of those sequences were non-productive. The study used immunosequencing to profile the T cell repertoires of approximately 640 subjects and linked those repertoires to cytomegalovirus serostatus. Several DR-DQ haplotypes were treated as single units for association and clustering because of strong linkage in the cohort.

Overall results and qualifications from the work: In a later analysis, HLA-associated TCR beta chains were found to be more clonally expanded and to have lower generation probabilities than equally common non-associated chains. In a later analysis, several top co-occurrence clusters were reported to appear linked to parvovirus B19, influenza, CMV and Epstein-Barr virus. A cluster of highly shared sequence variants was judged likely to represent a technical artifact of the sequencing pipeline. Because some donors lacked HLA typing at each locus, the association tests relied only on the typed subset. It was suggested by the authors that the approach could potentially be generalized to other disease states and immunological phenotypes. A further reported finding was that TCR beta sequences accurately predicted the HLA-A and HLA-B alleles for most subjects in the first cohort. Strong co-occurrence of HLA alleles, especially DR and DQ, made assigning TCR associations to individual alleles difficult. Specific HLA alleles were associated with more than 15,000 TCR beta sequences at a false discovery rate of 0.05 in a later analysis. Compared with the approximately 670-donor mean, donors in an Asian-associated ancestry cluster had fewer N-insertions in productive TCRs, according to a later genetic analysis. A later analysis found that TCR association rates varied across HLA loci, with DRB1 alleles showing the most associated TCRs and HLA-C alleles the fewest. Cytomegalovirus status was reported to be diagnosed by the classifier with high specificity and sensitivity in both the original and validation cohorts. Only TCR beta chains were sequenced in this cohort, and the absence of alpha or paired-chain data limited detectable features. In a later genetic analysis, a missense DCLRE1C variant was associated with V-gene and J-gene trimming of TCR beta chains, and the association was replicated in an independent cohort. A total of roughly 160 TCR beta chains were listed by the study as associated with cytomegalovirus. While some public TCRs were present in many individuals, most TCR sequences turned up only very rarely across donors. Linkage disequilibrium might explain the correlated functional status among segregating V segments, but an unknown experimental factor could not be excluded. A later analysis found that most CMV-associated TCR beta chains appeared HLA-restricted, with HLA associations seemingly driven largely by CMV exposure. The earlier analysis of approximately 590 of the donors excluded approximately 15 rarely observed V segments, including chromosome 9 orphons, because counts were too low. Presence/absence analyses assumed roughly uniform sequencing depth across donors, an assumption that may not hold. In vitro tests confirmed that three of the cytomegalovirus-associated TCR beta chains recognize cytomegalovirus antigens. An earlier analysis of approximately 530 of the donors showed that most TCR beta V segments appeared in productive rearrangements either about 87% or about 30% of the time, which broadly matched IMGT annotations. Immune exposure information for the cohort was limited to CMV serostatus.

Library generation was performed with the immunoSEQ multiplex PCR assay. For the multiplex PCR, a mixture combining 60 forward primers for TCR Vbeta segments and 13 reverse primers for TCR Jbeta segments was used. The CDR3 region of rearranged TCR beta genes was amplified from genomic DNA by a multiplex PCR assay. Amplified TCR beta libraries were sequenced as 87-base-pair reads on the Illumina HiSeq System. Per the authors' processing: Across the roughly 700 repertoires, a later analysis counted 80 million or so unique TCR beta chains, 9.5 million to 13 million of which were shared by at least two donors. Raw reads were error-corrected and collapsed into unique sequences with a nearest-neighbor algorithm that merged closely related sequences to remove PCR and sequencing errors. Alignment of CDR3 sequences to IMGT reference sequences was used to assign V, D and J gene segments. For a sequence to be retained, a match of at least six nucleotides to both a V gene segment and a J gene segment was required. Rearrangements were classified as productive when the CDR3 lacked stop codons and remained in frame with V and J, and all other rearrangements were classified as non-productive. Following IMGT convention, CDR3 was defined as the stretch from the second conserved V-encoded cysteine to the conserved J-encoded phenylalanine. Sequences without an unambiguous match to a single V gene segment were excluded from the earlier analysis of about 600 of the donors. In an earlier analysis of around 600 of the donors, V segments were called functional above 56.7% productive rearrangements and were called segregating when the between-donor standard deviation exceeded 5%. A statistical classification framework was built to diagnose cytomegalovirus status from the catalog of TCR beta chain sequences. In a later analysis, V and J genes were assigned by comparing TCR nucleotide sequences against IMGT/GENE-DB human TR gene sequences. In a later analysis, CDR3 sequences and most-parsimonious VDJ recombination scenarios were assigned using the TCRdist pipeline. In a later analysis, each TCR beta chain was defined by its CDR3 amino acid sequence together with its V-gene family, and reads lacking a unique V-gene family were excluded. In a later analysis, 450 to 600 highly shared, low-generation-probability nucleotide sequences were removed to address suspected cross-contamination and a sequencing artifact. For each public chain, a later analysis derived a clonal expansion index from normalized ranks of inferred template counts within each repertoire. In a later analysis, generation probabilities were computed using a VDJ recombination model fitted to out-of-frame rearrangements, and the results were checked against IGoR. In a later analysis, hypergeometric tests were used to score TCR-TCR, TCR-HLA and TCR-CMV co-occurrence, with a repertoire-size bias correction applied to TCR pairs. To estimate false discovery rates, a later analysis permuted the HLA or CMV assignments 20 times. A later analysis grouped co-occurring TCRs with DBSCAN, adding TCRdist sequence similarity when clustering within HLA-allele-positive subsets. Co-occurrence clustering excluded repertoires with fewer than 30,000 or more than 120,000 public chains, plus five with anomalous nucleotide sharing. As stored in TCRdb, this immuneACCESS dataset retains in-frame rearrangements with V and J assigned. A fraction of the clones does not appear; measured against another copy, unresolved V genes explain less than half of the discrepancy, and the remainder lacks a known reason. Clone size and V and J calls were adopted from that table, with D and trimming inferred from the DNA. A total of about 100,000 clones appear in this sample, around 81% of them only once. Of the sample, under 5.5% falls within the top ten clones.

Turning to this clone: The clone's antigen remains unknown. No base quality information exists; no much larger clone differs at one position.

In total, just over 650 healthy bone marrow donors made up the cohort. Cohort members were all nominally healthy when sampled, although unrecorded immune exposures were likely present. The donor was CMV seropositive and belonged to the group of a few hundred seropositive cohort members. A peripheral blood sample was collected from each donor, and TCR beta sequencing was performed on peripheral blood mononuclear cells. The Qiagen DNeasy Blood Extraction Kit was used to extract genomic DNA from the blood cell samples. The specimen sequenced was PBMCs. The TCR sequence derives from a woman aged 65 to 85 in good health and CMV-seropositive.

The base sequence is TGTGCCAGCAGCTTCACAGGGGGCTCCGGCAACACCATATATTTT. Its coded protein is CASSFTGGSGNTIYF. Rearrangement joined TRBV7-2 to TRBJ1-3, with 9 junctional bases fitting TRBD1. From the cysteine up to the phenylalanine, the CDR3 has a length of 15 residues. Just CDR3 DNA is preserved here, 45 bases in frame from base 1. Trimming removed 3 bases from V and 7 bases from J; the gene matches leave 7 bases unexplained. CDR1 and CDR2 (SGHTA, FQGNSA) derive from the germline V gene.